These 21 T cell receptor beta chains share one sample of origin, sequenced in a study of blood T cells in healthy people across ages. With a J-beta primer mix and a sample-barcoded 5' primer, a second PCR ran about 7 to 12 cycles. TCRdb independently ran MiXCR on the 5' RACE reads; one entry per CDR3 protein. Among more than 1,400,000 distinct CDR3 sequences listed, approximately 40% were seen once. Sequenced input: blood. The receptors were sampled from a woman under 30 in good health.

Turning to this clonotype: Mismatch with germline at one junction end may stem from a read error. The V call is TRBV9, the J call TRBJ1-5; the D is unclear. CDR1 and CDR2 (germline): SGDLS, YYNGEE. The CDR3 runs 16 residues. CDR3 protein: CASSVDGQSGNRPQHF. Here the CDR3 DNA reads TGTGCCAGCAGCGTAGATGGCCAGTCCGGCAATCGGCCCCAGCATTTT.

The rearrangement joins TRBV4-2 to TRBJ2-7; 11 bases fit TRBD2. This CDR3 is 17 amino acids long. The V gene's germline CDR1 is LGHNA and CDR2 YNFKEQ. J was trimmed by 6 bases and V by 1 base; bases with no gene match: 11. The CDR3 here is CASSQGTSGLVPCEQYF. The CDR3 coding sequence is TGTGCCAGCAGCCAAGGGACTAGCGGGTTGGTCCCCTGCGAGCAGTACTTC.

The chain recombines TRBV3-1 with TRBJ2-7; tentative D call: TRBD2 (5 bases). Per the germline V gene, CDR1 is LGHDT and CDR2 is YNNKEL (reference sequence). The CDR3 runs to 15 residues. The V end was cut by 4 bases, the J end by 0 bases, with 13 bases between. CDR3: CASSLNAGSSYEQYF. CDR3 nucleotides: TGTGCCAGCAGCCTCAACGCGGGCTCCTCCTACGAGCAGTACTTC.

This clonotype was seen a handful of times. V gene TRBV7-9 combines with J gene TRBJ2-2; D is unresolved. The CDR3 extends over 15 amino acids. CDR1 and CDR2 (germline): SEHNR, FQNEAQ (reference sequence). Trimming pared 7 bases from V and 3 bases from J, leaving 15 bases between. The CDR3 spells CASKGSQGDTGELFF. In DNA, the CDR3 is TGTGCCAGCAAGGGTAGCCAAGGAGACACCGGGGAGCTGTTTTTT.

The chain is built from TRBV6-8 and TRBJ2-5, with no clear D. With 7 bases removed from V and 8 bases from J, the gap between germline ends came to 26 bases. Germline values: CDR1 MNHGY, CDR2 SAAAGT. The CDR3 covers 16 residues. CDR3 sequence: CASTQSQRKWEATQYF. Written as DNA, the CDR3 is TGTGCCAGCACCCAATCCCAACGGAAGTGGGAAGCAACCCAGTACTTC.

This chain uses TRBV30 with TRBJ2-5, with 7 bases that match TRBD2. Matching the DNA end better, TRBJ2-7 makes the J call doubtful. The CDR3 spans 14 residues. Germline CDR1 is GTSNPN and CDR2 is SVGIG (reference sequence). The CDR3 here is CAWSDGLGTHEQYF. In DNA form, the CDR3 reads TGTGCCTGGAGTGACGGACTAGGTACGCACGAGCAGTACTTC.

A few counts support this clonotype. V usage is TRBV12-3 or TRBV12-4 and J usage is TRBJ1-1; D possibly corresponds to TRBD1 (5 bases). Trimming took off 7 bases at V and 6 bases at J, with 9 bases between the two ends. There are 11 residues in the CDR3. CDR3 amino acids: CASNRGPEAFF. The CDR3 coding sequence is TGTGCCAGCAATAGGGGTCCTGAAGCTTTCTTT.

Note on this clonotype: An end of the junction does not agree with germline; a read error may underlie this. DNA for the CDR3: TGTGCCAGCAGTTATCGTGCGGAGGGCTCCGACGAGCAGTACTTC. Encoded protein: CASSYRAEGSDEQYF. J is TRBJ2-7 and V is TRBV12-3 or TRBV12-4; TRBD2 is a possible D gene (6 bases). CDR3 length: 15 amino acids.

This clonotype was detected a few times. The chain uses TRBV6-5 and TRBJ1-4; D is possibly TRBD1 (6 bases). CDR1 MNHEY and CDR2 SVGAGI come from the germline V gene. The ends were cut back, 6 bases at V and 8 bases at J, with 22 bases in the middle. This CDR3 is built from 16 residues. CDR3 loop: CASRSQGPTIGEKLFF. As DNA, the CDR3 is TGTGCCAGCAGATCCCAGGGGCCGACCATAGGGGAAAAACTGTTTTTT.

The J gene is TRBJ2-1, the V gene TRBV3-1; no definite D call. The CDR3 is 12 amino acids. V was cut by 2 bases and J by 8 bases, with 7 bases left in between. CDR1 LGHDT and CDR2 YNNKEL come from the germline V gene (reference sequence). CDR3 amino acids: CASSQTEYEQFF. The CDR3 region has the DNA TGTGCCAGCAGCCAAACCGAATATGAGCAGTTCTTC.

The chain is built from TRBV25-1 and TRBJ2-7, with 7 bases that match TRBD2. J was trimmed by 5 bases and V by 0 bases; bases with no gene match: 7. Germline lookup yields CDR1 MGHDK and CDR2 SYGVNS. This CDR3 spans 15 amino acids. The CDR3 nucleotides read TGTGCCAGCAGTGAATATGGGGGAGGGCCCCACGAGCAGTACTTC. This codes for CASSEYGGGPHEQYF.

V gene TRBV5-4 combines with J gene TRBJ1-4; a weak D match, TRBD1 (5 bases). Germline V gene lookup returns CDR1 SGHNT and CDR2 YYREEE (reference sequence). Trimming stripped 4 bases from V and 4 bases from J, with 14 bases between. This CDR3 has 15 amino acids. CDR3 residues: CASSPSTEFNEKLFF. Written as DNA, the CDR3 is TGTGCCAGCAGCCCCTCGACAGAGTTTAATGAAAAACTGTTTTTT.

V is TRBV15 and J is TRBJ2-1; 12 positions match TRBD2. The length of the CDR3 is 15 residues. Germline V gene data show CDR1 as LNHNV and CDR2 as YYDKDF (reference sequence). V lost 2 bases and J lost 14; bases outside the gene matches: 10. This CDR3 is CATSRSRGLAGQKFF. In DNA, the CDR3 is TGTGCCACCAGCAGATCCCGTGGACTAGCGGGGCAGAAGTTCTTC.

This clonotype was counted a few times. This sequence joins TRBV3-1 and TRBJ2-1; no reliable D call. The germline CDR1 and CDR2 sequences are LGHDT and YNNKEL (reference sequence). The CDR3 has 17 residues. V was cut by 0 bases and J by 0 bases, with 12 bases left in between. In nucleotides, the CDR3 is TGTGCCAGCAGCCAAGATTCGGAGTGGGGCTCCTACAATGAGCAGTTCTTC. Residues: CASSQDSEWGSYNEQFF.

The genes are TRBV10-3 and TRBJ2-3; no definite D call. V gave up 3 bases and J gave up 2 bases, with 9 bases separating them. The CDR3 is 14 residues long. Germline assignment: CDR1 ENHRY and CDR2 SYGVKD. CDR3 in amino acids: CAISDGLDTDTQYF. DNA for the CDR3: TGTGCCATCAGTGACGGTCTAGACACAGATACGCAGTATTTT.

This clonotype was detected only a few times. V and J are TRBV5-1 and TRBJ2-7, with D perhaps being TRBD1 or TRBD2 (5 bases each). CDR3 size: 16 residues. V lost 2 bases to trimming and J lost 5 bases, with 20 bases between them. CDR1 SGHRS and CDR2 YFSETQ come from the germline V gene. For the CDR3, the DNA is TGCGCCAGCAGCTTTCAGTTTCGGGACGATCGGGACGAGCAGTACTTC. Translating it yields CASSFQFRDDRDEQYF.

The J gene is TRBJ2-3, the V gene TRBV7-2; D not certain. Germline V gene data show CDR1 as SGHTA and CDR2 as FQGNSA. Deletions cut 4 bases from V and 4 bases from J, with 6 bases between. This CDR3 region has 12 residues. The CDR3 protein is CASSYVSDTQYF. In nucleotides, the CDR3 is TGTGCCAGCAGCTACGTATCAGATACGCAGTATTTT.

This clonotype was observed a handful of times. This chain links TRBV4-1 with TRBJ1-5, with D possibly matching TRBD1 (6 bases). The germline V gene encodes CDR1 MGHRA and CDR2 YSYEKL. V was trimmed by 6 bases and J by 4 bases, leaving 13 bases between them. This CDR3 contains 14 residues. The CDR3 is CASRIWGLNQPQHF. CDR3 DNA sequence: TGCGCCAGCAGAATTTGGGGGCTGAATCAGCCCCAGCATTTT.

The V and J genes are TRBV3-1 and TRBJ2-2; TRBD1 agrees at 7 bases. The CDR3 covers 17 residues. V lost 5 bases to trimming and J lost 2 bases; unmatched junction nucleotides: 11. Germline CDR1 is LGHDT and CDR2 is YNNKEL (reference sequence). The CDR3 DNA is TGTGCCAGCAGCTCAAGGGTTAACAGGGGAAACACCGGGGAGCTGTTTTTT. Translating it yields CASSSRVNRGNTGELFF.

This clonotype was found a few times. CDR3 sequence (DNA): TGTGCCAGCAGTGACCTTCACCGGGATCAGCCCCAGCATTTT. Translating gives CASSDLHRDQPQHF. The chain combines TRBV6-1 with TRBJ1-5; D gene uncertain. Per the germline V gene, CDR1 is MNHNS and CDR2 is SASEGT. Deletions cut 3 bases from V and 5 bases from J, with 11 bases between. There are 14 residues in the CDR3.

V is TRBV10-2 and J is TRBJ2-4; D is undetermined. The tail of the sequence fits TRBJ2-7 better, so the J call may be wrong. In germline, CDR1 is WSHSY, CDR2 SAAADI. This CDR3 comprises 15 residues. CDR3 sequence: CASSESRFTSYEQYF. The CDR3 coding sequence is TGCGCCAGCAGTGAGTCGAGATTCACCTCCTACGAGCAGTACTTC.